This entry lists 30 T cell receptor beta chains sequenced from one sample in a study of blood T cells in healthy people across ages. Using a J-beta primer mix together with a sample-barcoded 5' primer, a second PCR was run for roughly 7 to 11 cycles. TCRdb recomputed calls from the 5' RACE reads with MiXCR, one row per CDR3 protein. This table holds about 680,000 distinct CDR3 sequences, roughly 49% found once. Sample: blood. Receptors were obtained from a woman aged 55-70 years in good health.

This clonotype has more than one count but fewer than ten. The chain has TRBV18 and TRBJ2-1, with 7 bases aligning to TRBD2. The CDR3 runs 11 residues. Trimming at V came to 3 bases and at J to 12 bases, leaving 2 bases not matched to a gene. The V gene's germline CDR1 is KGHSH and CDR2 LQKENI. DNA for the CDR3: TGTGCCAGCTCACCGGGAGGGATGCAGTTCTTC. This sequence encodes CASSPGGMQFF.

This clonotype was recorded once. The V call is TRBV27, the J call TRBJ1-2; 9 bases match TRBD1. V shed 4 bases, J shed 8 bases, and the junction held 5 bases outside the gene matches. Germline V CDR1 and CDR2: MNHEY, SMNVEV (reference sequence). The CDR3 is 13 amino acids. The CDR3 here is CASSYNRGRGYTF. The CDR3 DNA sequence: TGTGCCAGCAGTTATAACAGGGGGCGAGGCTACACCTTC.

This clonotype has only a few counts. The chain recombines TRBV20-1 with TRBJ2-5; D is possibly TRBD2 (5 bases). The CDR3 has 12 residues. Looked up from germline, CDR1 is DFQATT and CDR2 is SNEGSKA (reference sequence). The CDR3 DNA reads TGCAACGCGGGTCCCCGGGGAGAGACCCAGTACTTC. This sequence encodes CNAGPRGETQYF.

The gene calls are TRBV28 and TRBJ2-1; D gene ambiguous. V was pared by 2 bases and J by 7 bases, with 12 bases between. The CDR3 extends over 14 amino acids. Germline V lookup: CDR1 MDHEN, CDR2 SYDVKM. The CDR3 loop is CASSLRLPGNEQFF. CDR3 nucleotide sequence: TGTGCCAGCAGTTTAAGACTCCCTGGGAATGAGCAGTTCTTC.

Points on this clonotype: The germline gene is not matched at one end of the junction; a read error may be the cause. Here the CDR3 DNA reads TGCGCCGGCAGCTTGGCCGCACTTTTTTACAATGAGCAGTTCTTC. Its protein is CAGSLAALFYNEQFF. V is TRBV5-1 and J is TRBJ2-1; no definite D call. CDR1 is SGHRS and CDR2 is YFSETQ in the germline V gene. The CDR3 consists of 15 residues.

The V call is TRBV12-3 or TRBV12-4, the J call TRBJ1-4; 10 bases fit TRBD1. V shed 0 bases and J 11 bases; nucleotides not matched to a gene: 3. The CDR3 is 14 residues long. The CDR3 nucleotides are TGTGCCAGCAGTTTAGCGGGACAGGGGTCGAAACTGTTTTTT. Translating gives CASSLAGQGSKLFF.

This clonotype has a handful of counts. The chain is built from TRBV28 and TRBJ2-7; a possible D gene is TRBD2 (6 bases). Germline V gives CDR1 MDHEN, CDR2 SYDVKM. The CDR3 is 14 residues long. With 3 bases removed from V and 3 bases from J, the gap between germline ends came to 12 bases. The CDR3 here is CASSLVGTFYEQYF. CDR3 DNA: TGTGCCAGCAGTTTGGTAGGGACTTTCTACGAGCAGTACTTC.

The chain employs TRBV28 and TRBJ2-7; 7 positions agree with TRBD1. Looked up from germline, CDR1 is MDHEN and CDR2 is SYDVKM. The CDR3 loop spans 12 amino acids. The ends lost 6 bases at V and 6 bases at J; junction bases unmatched: 5. CDR3 region: CASRRQGIEQYF. CDR3 nucleotide sequence: TGTGCCAGCAGAAGACAGGGCATCGAGCAGTACTTC.

This clonotype has a single count. This chain's CDR3 is CSARAHLQGGGNTIYF. In DNA, the CDR3 is TGCAGTGCTAGGGCGCACCTACAGGGAGGTGGAAACACCATATATTTT. The chain combines TRBV20-1 with TRBJ1-3, with D possibly TRBD1 on 6 matching bases. Germline loops: CDR1 DFQATT, CDR2 SNEGSKA (reference sequence). The CDR3 is 16 residues long. Trimming took off 3 bases at V and 3 bases at J, with 18 bases between the two ends.

This clonotype was counted a few times. The V and J genes are TRBV4-3 and TRBJ1-6; 11 bases line up with TRBD1. The CDR3 consists of 15 residues. Trimming at V came to 3 bases and at J to 10 bases, leaving 5 bases not matched to a gene. Germline lookup yields CDR1 LGHNA and CDR2 YSLEER. The CDR3 sequence is CASSQGQGVMSPLHF. The CDR3 DNA is TGCGCCAGCAGCCAGGGACAGGGGGTTATGTCACCCCTCCACTTT.

For this clonotype: The junction does not match germline at one end; this may be a read error. V usage is TRBV4-3 and J usage is TRBJ2-5; D possibly corresponds to TRBD2 (5 bases). The CDR3 totals 15 residues. In germline, CDR1 is LGHNA, CDR2 YSLEER. This CDR3 reads CASSQEGSLGETQYF. For the CDR3, the DNA is TGCGCCAGCAGCCAAGAAGGCTCCTTGGGAGAGACTCAGTACTTC.

The rearrangement uses TRBV7-2 and TRBJ2-1; D is possibly TRBD2 (7 bases). This CDR3 is built from 13 residues. Trimming left V 4 bases short and J 8 bases short, with 12 bases between. The germline V gene has CDR1 SGHTA and CDR2 FQGNSA. The CDR3 here is CASSYRAGDEQFF. CDR3 sequence (DNA): TGTGCCAGCAGCTACAGGGCGGGGGATGAGCAGTTCTTC.

The rearrangement joins TRBV20-1 to TRBJ2-7; 7 bases fit TRBD1. V gave up 1 base and J gave up 3 bases; unmatched junction bases: 3. CDR1 is DFQATT, CDR2 SNEGSKA, per germline (reference sequence). The CDR3 spans 13 residues. The CDR3 bases are TGCAGTGCTAGAGCAGGGACAGACTACGAGCAGTACTTC. It is translated as CSARAGTDYEQYF.

This chain connects TRBV20-1 to TRBJ1-2; perhaps TRBD1 as D (6 bases). The CDR3 consists of 13 residues. The germline gives CDR1 DFQATT, CDR2 SNEGSKA (reference sequence). Trimming took off 3 bases at V and 8 bases at J, with 16 bases between the two ends. The CDR3 is CSARGHPYGGYTF. CDR3 in DNA: TGCAGTGCTAGGGGACATCCCTACGGGGGCTACACCTTC.

In its sample, this clonotype was seen a few times. The V and J genes are TRBV6-2 or TRBV6-3 and TRBJ1-1; D might be TRBD1 (5 bases). The germline gives CDR1 MNHEY, CDR2 SVGEGT. The CDR3 is made up of 13 amino acids. Trimming shortened V by 2 bases and J by 5 bases, and 9 bases separated the two germline ends. In DNA, the CDR3 is TGTGCCAGCAGTTACAGGGGCAGGACTGAAGCTTTCTTT. It specifies CASSYRGRTEAFF.

This clonotype was counted a few times. The CDR3: CSVWTGGNSYEQYF. The CDR3 DNA reads as TGCAGCGTATGGACAGGGGGAAACTCCTACGAGCAGTACTTC. The V and J genes are TRBV29-1 and TRBJ2-7; 10 bases are shared with TRBD1. This CDR3 is built from 14 residues. Germline-derived CDR1 and CDR2 are SQVTM and ANQGSEA. J was trimmed by 0 bases and V by 6 bases; bases with no gene match: 5.

A remark on this clonotype: The germline gene is not matched at one end of the junction; a read error may be the cause. This rearrangement joins TRBV7-2 to TRBJ1-5, with a tentative D call TRBD1 (5 bases). The CDR3 loop spans 20 amino acids. The V gene's germline CDR1 is SGHTA and CDR2 FQGNSA. The CDR3 here is CASSLGMGQLTSYSNQPRHF. CDR3 coding DNA: TGTGCCAGCAGCTTAGGAATGGGGCAACTTACGTCATATAGCAATCAGCCCCGGCATTTT.

This chain connects TRBV29-1 to TRBJ2-1; TRBD2 agrees at 8 bases. The end of the DNA fits TRBJ2-7 better, so the J call may be wrong. This CDR3 spans 13 amino acids. CDR1 and CDR2 (germline): SQVTM, ANQGSEA. In DNA, the CDR3 is TGCAGCGTTGCACTAGCGGTATACAATGAGCAGTACTTC. Amino acid sequence: CSVALAVYNEQYF.

To note about this clonotype: One end of the junction varies from germline; a read error may be responsible. The V and J genes are TRBV7-3 and TRBJ2-1; no firm D call. Germline CDR1 SGHTA, CDR2 FQGTGA. This CDR3 comprises 13 residues. Here the CDR3 DNA reads TGCGCCAGCAGCTTGGACGGTTACAATGAGCAGTTCTTC. It yields the protein CASSLDGYNEQFF.

V and J are TRBV4-3 and TRBJ2-7, with 9 bases that match TRBD2. The junction had 10 bases not matched to a gene; V was cut back by 0 bases and J by 7 bases. The CDR3 totals 16 residues. Germline V lookup: CDR1 LGHNA, CDR2 YSLEER. CDR3 nucleotide sequence: TGCGCCAGCAGCCAAGAAACAGCGGGAGGCGGCAATGAGCAGTACTTC. Residues: CASSQETAGGGNEQYF.

V and J are TRBV10-3 and TRBJ2-7; 7 bases agree with TRBD2. The V segment lost 10 bases and the J segment 2 bases; nucleotides outside the gene matches: 5. The CDR3 has 12 residues. CDR1 and CDR2 from the germline V gene are ENHRY and SYGVKD. Here the CDR3 DNA reads TGTGCCACGAGCGGGACGGCCTACGAGCAGTACTTC. Its translation: CATSGTAYEQYF.

The rearrangement joins TRBV29-1 to TRBJ2-1; a weak D match, TRBD1 (7 bases). V was clipped by 1 base and J by 3 bases, with 16 bases between them. Germline CDR1 is SQVTM and CDR2 is ANQGSEA. This CDR3 has 16 amino acids. CDR3 amino acids: CSVEGRRGQYYNEQFF. CDR3 DNA sequence: TGCAGCGTTGAAGGGCGGAGGGGGCAGTACTACAATGAGCAGTTCTTC.

This clonotype was observed a handful of times. This rearrangement joins TRBV4-2 to TRBJ2-7; D is uncertain. V lost 0 bases to trimming and J lost 4 bases, with 10 bases between them. The length of the CDR3 is 14 residues. Germline assignment: CDR1 LGHNA and CDR2 YNFKEQ. In DNA form, the CDR3 reads TGTGCCAGCAGCCAAGATCCGAGAATGTACGAGCAGTACTTC. It encodes CASSQDPRMYEQYF.

The chain has TRBV2 and TRBJ1-1; tentative D call: TRBD1 (5 bases). This CDR3 has 13 amino acids. V was pared by 7 bases and J by 9 bases, with 18 bases between. Germline CDR1 and CDR2: SNHLY and FYNNEI. The CDR3 reads CASNLGGVLKAFF. The CDR3 DNA reads as TGTGCCAGCAACCTTGGGGGAGTTCTCAAAGCTTTCTTT.

This clonotype was seen a handful of times. Written as DNA, the CDR3 is TGTGCCATCAGTGAGCGGGGACCGAACTATGGCTACACCTTC. Translation gives CAISERGPNYGYTF. This chain joins TRBV10-3 and TRBJ1-2, with D possibly matching TRBD1 (5 bases). Per the germline V gene, CDR1 is ENHRY and CDR2 is SYGVKD. V lost 2 bases and J 2 bases, leaving 9 bases between the germline ends. This CDR3 region has 14 residues.

This clonotype was counted ten times or more. CDR3 bases: TGCGCCAGCAGCCAAGAGCTGGGCGGTAGCTCCTACAATGAGCAGTTCTTC. Its protein product is CASSQELGGSSYNEQFF. The V and J genes are TRBV4-3 and TRBJ2-1, with unresolved D. V lost 0 bases to trimming and J lost 0 bases, with 12 bases between them. The germline gives CDR1 LGHNA, CDR2 YSLEER. The CDR3 totals 17 residues.

J is TRBJ1-1 and V is TRBV28; 9 positions agree with TRBD1. The germline V gene has CDR1 MDHEN and CDR2 SYDVKM. CDR3 length: 13 residues. The trim removed 5 bases at V and 11 bases at J, leaving 9 bases unmatched. CDR3 protein: CASSPGQGRLAFF. CDR3 nucleotide sequence: TGTGCCAGCAGTCCGGGACAGGGTCGGCTGGCTTTCTTT.

The V gene is TRBV10-3, the J gene TRBJ1-5; TRBD1 matches at 9 bases. The trim removed 6 bases at V and 2 bases at J, leaving 5 bases unmatched. The CDR3 has 15 residues. The germline V gene has CDR1 ENHRY and CDR2 SYGVKD. The CDR3: CAISRDRAGNQPQHF. The CDR3 DNA reads as TGTGCCATCAGCCGGGACAGGGCTGGCAATCAGCCCCAGCATTTT.

Remarks on this clonotype: One junction end does not reproduce the germline sequence, and a read error may be involved. The V and J genes are TRBV7-7 and TRBJ2-2, with 11 bases identical to TRBD2. The CDR3 length is 16 residues. Per germline, CDR1 SSHAT and CDR2 FNYEAQ (reference sequence). The CDR3 loop reads CASSQGLAEGTGELFF. CDR3 nucleotide sequence: TGTGCTAGCAGCCAGGGACTAGCGGAGGGCACCGGGGAGCTGTTTTTT.

This clonotype has a count of ten or more. The chain joins TRBV6-2 or TRBV6-3 to TRBJ2-7; TRBD1 aligns across 7 bases. The CDR3 is 16 amino acids. J gave up 3 bases and V 2 bases, and 10 bases lay outside the gene matches. CDR1 and CDR2 from the germline V gene are MNHEY and SVGEGT. CDR3 sequence: CASSYETGQPNYEQYF. In DNA, the CDR3 is TGTGCCAGCAGTTACGAAACGGGACAGCCAAACTACGAGCAGTACTTC.